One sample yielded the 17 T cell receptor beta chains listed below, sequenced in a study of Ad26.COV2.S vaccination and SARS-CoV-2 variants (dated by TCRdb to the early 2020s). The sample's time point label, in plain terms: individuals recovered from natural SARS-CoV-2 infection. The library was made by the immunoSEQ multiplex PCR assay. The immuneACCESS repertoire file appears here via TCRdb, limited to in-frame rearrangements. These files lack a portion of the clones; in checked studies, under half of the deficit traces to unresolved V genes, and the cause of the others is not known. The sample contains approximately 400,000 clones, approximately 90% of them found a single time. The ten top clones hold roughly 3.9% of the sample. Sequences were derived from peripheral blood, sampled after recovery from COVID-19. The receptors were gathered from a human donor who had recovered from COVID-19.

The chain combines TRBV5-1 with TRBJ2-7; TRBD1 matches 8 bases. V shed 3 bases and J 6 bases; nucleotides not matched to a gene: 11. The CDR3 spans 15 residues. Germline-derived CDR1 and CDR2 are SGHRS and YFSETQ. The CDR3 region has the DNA TGCGCCAGCAGCTCCAACATTGGACAGGGACGCGAGCAGTACTTC. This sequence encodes CASSSNIGQGREQYF.

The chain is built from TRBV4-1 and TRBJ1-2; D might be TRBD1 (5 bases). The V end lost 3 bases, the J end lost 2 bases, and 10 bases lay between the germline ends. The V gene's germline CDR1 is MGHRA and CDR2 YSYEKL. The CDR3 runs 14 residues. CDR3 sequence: CASSHEGPNYGYTF. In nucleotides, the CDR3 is TGCGCCAGCAGCCACGAGGGACCGAACTATGGCTACACCTTC.

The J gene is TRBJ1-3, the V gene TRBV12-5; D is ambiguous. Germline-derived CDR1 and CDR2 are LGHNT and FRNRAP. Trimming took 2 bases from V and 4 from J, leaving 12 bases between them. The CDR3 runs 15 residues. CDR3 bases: TGTGCTAGTGGTTTGCGGCCGGGGTCCGGAAACACCATATATTTT. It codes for CASGLRPGSGNTIYF.

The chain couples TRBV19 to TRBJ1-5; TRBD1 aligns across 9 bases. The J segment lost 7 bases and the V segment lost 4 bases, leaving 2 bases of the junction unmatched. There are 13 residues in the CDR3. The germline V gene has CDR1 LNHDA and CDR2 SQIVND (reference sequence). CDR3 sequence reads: CASSNTGGQPQHF. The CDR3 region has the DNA TGTGCCAGTAGTAATACAGGGGGCCAGCCCCAGCATTTT. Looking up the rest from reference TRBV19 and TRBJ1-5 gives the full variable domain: DGGITQSPKYLFRKEGQNVTLSCEQNLNHDAMYWYRQDPGQGLRLIYYSQIVNDFQKGDIAEGYSVSREKKESFPLTVTSAQKNPTAFYLCASSNTGGQPQHFGDGTRLSIL.

The CDR3 coding sequence is TGTGCCATCAGTGAAGGGGGACAGGGGAGCCGCGTATTCTATGGCTACACCTTC. It codes for CAISEGGQGSRVFYGYTF. The genes are TRBV10-3 and TRBJ1-2; 10 bases are shared with TRBD1. The trim removed 3 bases at V and 4 bases at J, leaving 14 bases unmatched. The CDR3 contains 18 residues. The V gene's germline CDR1 is ENHRY and CDR2 SYGVKD.

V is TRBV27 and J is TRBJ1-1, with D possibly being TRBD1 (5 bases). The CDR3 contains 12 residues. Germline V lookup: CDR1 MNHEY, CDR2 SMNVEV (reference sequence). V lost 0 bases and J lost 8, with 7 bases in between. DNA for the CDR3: TGTGCCAGCAGTTTATCGGGGCAGGAAGCTTTCTTT. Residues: CASSLSGQEAFF.

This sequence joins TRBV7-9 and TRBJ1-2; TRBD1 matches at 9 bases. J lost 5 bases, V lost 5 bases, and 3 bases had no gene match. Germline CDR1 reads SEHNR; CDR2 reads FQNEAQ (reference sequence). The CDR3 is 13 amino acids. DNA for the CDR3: TGTGCCAGCAGCCCCGGGACAGGGTATGGCTACACCTTC. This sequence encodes CASSPGTGYGYTF.

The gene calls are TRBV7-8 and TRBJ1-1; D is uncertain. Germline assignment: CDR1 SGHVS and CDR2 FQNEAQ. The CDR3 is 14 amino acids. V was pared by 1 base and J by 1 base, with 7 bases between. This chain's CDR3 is CASSLGSQNTEAFF. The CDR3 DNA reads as TGTGCCAGCAGCTTAGGGAGCCAGAACACTGAAGCTTTCTTT.

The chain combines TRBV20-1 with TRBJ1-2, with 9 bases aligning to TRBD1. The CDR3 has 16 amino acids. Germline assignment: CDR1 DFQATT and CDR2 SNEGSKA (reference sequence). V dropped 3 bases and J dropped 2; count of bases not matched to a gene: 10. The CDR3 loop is CSASEDGQGTNYGYTF. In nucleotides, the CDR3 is TGCAGTGCTAGTGAAGATGGACAGGGGACAAACTATGGCTACACCTTC.

Written as DNA, the CDR3 is TGTGCCAGCAAACCGATTAACACCGGGGAGCTGTTTTTT. Amino acids: CASKPINTGELFF. The V and J genes are TRBV28 and TRBJ2-2; D uncertain. Germline-derived CDR1 and CDR2 are MDHEN and SYDVKM. The CDR3 spans 13 residues. V lost 7 bases to trimming and J lost 2 bases, with 8 bases between them.

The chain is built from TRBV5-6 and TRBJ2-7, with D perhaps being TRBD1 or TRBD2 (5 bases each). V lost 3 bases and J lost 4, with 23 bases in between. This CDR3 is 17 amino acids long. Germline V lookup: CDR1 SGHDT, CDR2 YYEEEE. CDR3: CASSSAGTTSFKYEQYF. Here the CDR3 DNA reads TGTGCCAGCAGCTCCGCCGGGACCACCAGCTTCAAGTACGAGCAGTACTTC.

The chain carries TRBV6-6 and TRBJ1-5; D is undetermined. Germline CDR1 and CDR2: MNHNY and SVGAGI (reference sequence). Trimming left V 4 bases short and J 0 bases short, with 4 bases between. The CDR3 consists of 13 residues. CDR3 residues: CASSSDSNQPQHF. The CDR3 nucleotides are TGTGCCAGCAGTTCAGATAGCAATCAGCCCCAGCATTTT.

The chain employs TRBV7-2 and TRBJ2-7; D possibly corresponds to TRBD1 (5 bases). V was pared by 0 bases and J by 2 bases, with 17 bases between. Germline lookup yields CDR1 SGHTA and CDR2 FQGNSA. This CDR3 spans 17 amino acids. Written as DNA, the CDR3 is TGTGCCAGCAGCTTAGCGGCCTGGACAACTGTAGCCTACGAGCAGTACTTC. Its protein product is CASSLAAWTTVAYEQYF.

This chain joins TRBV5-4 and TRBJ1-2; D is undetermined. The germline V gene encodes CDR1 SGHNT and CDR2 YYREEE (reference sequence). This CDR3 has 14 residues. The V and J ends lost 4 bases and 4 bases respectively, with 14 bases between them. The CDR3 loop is CASSVPAASYGYTF. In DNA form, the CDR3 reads TGTGCCAGCAGCGTTCCCGCCGCCTCCTATGGCTACACCTTC.

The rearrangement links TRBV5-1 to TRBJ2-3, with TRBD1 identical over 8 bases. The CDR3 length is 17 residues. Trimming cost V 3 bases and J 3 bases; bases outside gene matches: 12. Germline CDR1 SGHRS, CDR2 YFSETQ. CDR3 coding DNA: TGCGCCAGCAGCTATTACGGACAGGGCCGGGGGACAGATACGCAGTATTTT. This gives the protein CASSYYGQGRGTDTQYF.

CDR3 loop: CASSEAGTGEGYTF. The CDR3 DNA follows: TGTGCCAGCAGTGAAGCGGGGACAGGGGAAGGCTACACCTTC. V gene TRBV2 combines with J gene TRBJ1-2; 10 bases line up with TRBD1. From germline, CDR1 is SNHLY and CDR2 FYNNEI. This CDR3 region has 14 residues. The junction had 3 bases not matched to a gene; V was cut back by 0 bases and J by 8 bases.

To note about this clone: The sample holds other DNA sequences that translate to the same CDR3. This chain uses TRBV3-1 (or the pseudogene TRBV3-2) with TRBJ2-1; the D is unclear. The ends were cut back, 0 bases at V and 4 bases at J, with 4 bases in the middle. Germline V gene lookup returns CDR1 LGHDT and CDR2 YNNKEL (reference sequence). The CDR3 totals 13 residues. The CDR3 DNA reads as TGTGCCAGCAGCCAAGACAGGTACAATGAGCAGTTCTTC. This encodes CASSQDRYNEQFF.